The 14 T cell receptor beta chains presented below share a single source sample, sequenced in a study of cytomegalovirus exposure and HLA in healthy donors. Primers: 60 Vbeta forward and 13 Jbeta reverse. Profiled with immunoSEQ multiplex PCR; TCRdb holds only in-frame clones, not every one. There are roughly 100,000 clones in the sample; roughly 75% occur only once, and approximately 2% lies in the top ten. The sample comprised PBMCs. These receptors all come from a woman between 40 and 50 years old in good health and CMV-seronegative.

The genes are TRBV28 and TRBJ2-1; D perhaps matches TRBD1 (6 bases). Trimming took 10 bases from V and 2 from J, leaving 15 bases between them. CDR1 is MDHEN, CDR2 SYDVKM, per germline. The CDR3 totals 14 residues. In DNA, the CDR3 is TGTGCCACCGAAAACAGGGACACCTACAATGAGCAGTTCTTC. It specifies CATENRDTYNEQFF.

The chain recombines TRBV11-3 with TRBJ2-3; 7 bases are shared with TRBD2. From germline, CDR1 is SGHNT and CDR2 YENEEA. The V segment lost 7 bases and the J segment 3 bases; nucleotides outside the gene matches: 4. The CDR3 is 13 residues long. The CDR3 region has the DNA TGTGCCAGCAACACTAGCGTGACAGATACGCAGTATTTT. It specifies CASNTSVTDTQYF.

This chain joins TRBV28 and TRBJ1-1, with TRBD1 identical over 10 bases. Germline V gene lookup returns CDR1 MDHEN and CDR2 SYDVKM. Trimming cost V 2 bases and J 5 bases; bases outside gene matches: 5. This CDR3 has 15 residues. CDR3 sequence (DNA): TGTGCCAGCAGTTTACCCGACAGGGGGCTTACTGAAGCTTTCTTT. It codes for CASSLPDRGLTEAFF.

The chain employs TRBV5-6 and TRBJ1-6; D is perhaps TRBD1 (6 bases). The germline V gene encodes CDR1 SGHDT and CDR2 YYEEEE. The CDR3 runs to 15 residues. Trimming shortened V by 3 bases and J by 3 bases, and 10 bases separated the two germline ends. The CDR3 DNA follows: TGTGCCAGCAGCTATGCCAGGGGCTATAATTCACCCCTCCACTTT. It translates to CASSYARGYNSPLHF.

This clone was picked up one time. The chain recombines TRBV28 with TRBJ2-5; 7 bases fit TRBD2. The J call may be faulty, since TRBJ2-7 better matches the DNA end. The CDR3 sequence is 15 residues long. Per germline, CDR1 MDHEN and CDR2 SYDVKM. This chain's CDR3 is CASSPDPGGLREQYF. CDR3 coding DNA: TGTGCCAGCAGTCCCGACCCCGGGGGACTACGCGAGCAGTACTTC.

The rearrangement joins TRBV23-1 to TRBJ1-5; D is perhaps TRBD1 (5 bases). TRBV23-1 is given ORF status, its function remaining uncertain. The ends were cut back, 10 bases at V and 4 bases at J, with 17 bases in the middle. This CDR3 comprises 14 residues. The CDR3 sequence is CATRATVPNQPQHF. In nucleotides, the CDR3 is TGCGCCACCCGGGCGACAGTTCCTAATCAGCCCCAGCATTTT.

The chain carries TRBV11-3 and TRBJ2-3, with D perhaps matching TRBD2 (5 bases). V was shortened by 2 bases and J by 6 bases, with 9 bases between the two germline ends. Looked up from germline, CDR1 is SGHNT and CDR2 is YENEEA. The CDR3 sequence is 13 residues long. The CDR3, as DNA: TGTGCCAGCAGCTTAAGAGGGTCGGATACGCAGTATTTT. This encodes CASSLRGSDTQYF.

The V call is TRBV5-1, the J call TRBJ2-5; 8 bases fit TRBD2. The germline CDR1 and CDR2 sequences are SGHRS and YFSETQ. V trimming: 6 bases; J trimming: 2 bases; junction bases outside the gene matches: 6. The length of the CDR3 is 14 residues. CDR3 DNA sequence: TGCGCCAGCACTCCTTTAGCGGGACAAGAGACCCAGTACTTC. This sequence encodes CASTPLAGQETQYF.

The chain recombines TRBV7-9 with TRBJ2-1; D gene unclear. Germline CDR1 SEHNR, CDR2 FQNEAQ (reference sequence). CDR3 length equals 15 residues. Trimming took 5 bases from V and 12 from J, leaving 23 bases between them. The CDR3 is CASSTNRSPLFGQFF. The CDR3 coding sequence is TGTGCCAGCAGCACCAACCGGTCTCCCTTGTTTGGGCAGTTCTTC. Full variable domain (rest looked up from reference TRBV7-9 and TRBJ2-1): DTGVSQNPRHKITKRGQNVTFRCDPISEHNRLYWYRQTLGQGPEFLTYFQNEAQLEKSRLLSDRFSAERPKGSFSTLEIQRTEQGDSAMYLCASSTNRSPLFGQFFGPGTRLTVL.

CDR3 DNA sequence: TGCGCCAGCAGTGGGACAGTGGAGAACACTGAAGCTTTCTTT. Protein sequence: CASSGTVENTEAFF. The chain employs TRBV5-1 and TRBJ1-1; 7 bases agree with TRBD1. V trimming: 5 bases; J trimming: 1 base; junction bases outside the gene matches: 5. In germline, CDR1 is SGHRS, CDR2 YFSETQ. This CDR3 has 14 residues. Looking up the rest from reference TRBV5-1 and TRBJ1-1 gives the full variable domain: KAGVTQTPRYLIKTRGQQVTLSCSPISGHRSVSWYQQTPGQGLQFLFEYFSETQRNKGNFPGRFSGRQFSNSRSEMNVSTLELGDSALYLCASSGTVENTEAFFGQGTRLTVV.

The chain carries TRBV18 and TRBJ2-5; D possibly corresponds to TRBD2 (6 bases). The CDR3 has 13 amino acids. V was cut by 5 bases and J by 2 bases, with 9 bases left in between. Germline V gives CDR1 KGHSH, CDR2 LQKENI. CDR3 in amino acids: CASSVGRQETQYF. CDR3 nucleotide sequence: TGTGCCAGCTCAGTAGGGAGGCAAGAGACCCAGTACTTC.

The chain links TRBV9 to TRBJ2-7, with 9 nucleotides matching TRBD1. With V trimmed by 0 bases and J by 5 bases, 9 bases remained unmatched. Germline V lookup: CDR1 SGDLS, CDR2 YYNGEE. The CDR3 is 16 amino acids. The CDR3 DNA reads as TGTGCCAGCAGCGTAGGTGTCGGGACAGGGCTGAACGAGCAGTACTTC. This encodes CASSVGVGTGLNEQYF.

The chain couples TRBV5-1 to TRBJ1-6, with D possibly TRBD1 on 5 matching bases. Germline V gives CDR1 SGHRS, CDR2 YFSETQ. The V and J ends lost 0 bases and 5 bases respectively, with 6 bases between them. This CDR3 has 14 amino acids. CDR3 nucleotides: TGCGCCAGCAGCTTGGAGGGGAATAATTCACCCCTCCACTTT. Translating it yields CASSLEGNNSPLHF.

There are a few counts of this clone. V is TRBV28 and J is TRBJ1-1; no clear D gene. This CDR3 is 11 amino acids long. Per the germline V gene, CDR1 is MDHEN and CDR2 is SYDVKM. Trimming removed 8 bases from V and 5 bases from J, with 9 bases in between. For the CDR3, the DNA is TGTGCCAGCCGGGGAGGAACTGAAGCTTTCTTT. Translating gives CASRGGTEAFF.